The 19 T cell receptor beta chains given below trace back to one sample, sequenced in a study of beta chain features in type 1 diabetes. The study reverse transcribed the entire isolated RNA, so it sequenced expressed TCRB transcripts. The table came from immunoSEQ multiplex PCR; TCRdb's copy has only in-frame clones and leaves some out. This sample yields around 710,000 clones, of which around 11% are seen a single time; roughly 0.11% belongs to the top ten. General study results and limits: TCRB CDR3s were moderately but significantly shorter in Type 1 diabetes patients in all four CD4+ subsets.

Which antigens these TCRs recognize remains unknown. Sequences were obtained from naive CD4+ T cells from blood. The source is a man aged 25 to 40 with type 1 diabetes.

The rearrangement joins TRBV10-1 to TRBJ2-3; D not resolved. This CDR3 contains 13 residues. Germline loops: CDR1 WNHNN, CDR2 SYGVQD (reference sequence). V was shortened by 3 bases and J by 5 bases, with 9 bases between the two germline ends. The DNA for the CDR3 is TGCGCCAGCAGTGAAAATTCGGGAGATACGCAGTATTTT. Its protein product is CASSENSGDTQYF.

This clone has only a few counts. Different DNA sequences within this sample yield the same CDR3. This chain links TRBV25-1 with TRBJ2-7; 10 bases align to TRBD1. CDR3 length equals 15 residues. Germline CDR1 reads MGHDK; CDR2 reads SYGVNS. Germline trimming cut 3 bases from V and 4 bases from J; bases unmatched to any gene: 6. CDR3 nucleotides: TGTGCCAGCAGTGACCCGGGACAGGGGAGTTACGAGCAGTACTTC. Translated: CASSDPGQGSYEQYF.

This chain uses TRBV7-2 with TRBJ1-1; 9 positions match TRBD1. J gave up 7 bases and V 5 bases, and 8 bases lay outside the gene matches. CDR3 length: 14 amino acids. The V gene's germline CDR1 is SGHTA and CDR2 FQGNSA. For the CDR3, the DNA is TGTGCCAGCAGCCAACCGGGACAGGGCATTGAAGCTTTCTTT. It codes for CASSQPGQGIEAFF.

A few counts support this clone. The chain joins TRBV7-9 to TRBJ1-5, with D maybe TRBD1 (6 bases). Germline loops: CDR1 SEHNR, CDR2 FQNEAQ (reference sequence). Trimming removed 0 bases from V and 3 bases from J, with 9 bases in between. The CDR3 contains 15 residues. CDR3 loop: CASSLAGGPNQPQHF. Written as DNA, the CDR3 is TGTGCCAGCAGCTTAGCTGGGGGCCCCAATCAGCCCCAGCATTTT.

The chain uses TRBV6-6 and TRBJ1-2; TRBD1 matches 7 bases. Trimming removed 2 bases from V and 5 bases from J; junction bases left unmatched: 11. This CDR3 region has 16 residues. The germline V gene encodes CDR1 MNHNY and CDR2 SVGAGI (reference sequence). In DNA, the CDR3 is TGTGCCAGCAGTTACCATACAGGGGAGCGAGGATATGGCTACACCTTC. This encodes CASSYHTGERGYGYTF.

The gene calls are TRBV7-3 and TRBJ2-7; 8 nucleotides agree with TRBD1. The CDR3 covers 15 residues. CDR1 is SGHTA, CDR2 FQGTGA, per germline. V gave up 6 bases and J gave up 0 bases; unmatched junction bases: 7. CDR3 DNA: TGTGCCAGCAGTATGGCCGGGACAGGCTCCTACGAGCAGTACTTC. As protein: CASSMAGTGSYEQYF.

The chain links TRBV6-5 to TRBJ2-3; D is unclear. Germline V gene data show CDR1 as MNHEY and CDR2 as SVGAGI. V was clipped by 8 bases and J by 5 bases, with 11 bases between them. The CDR3 is 12 amino acids. CDR3 region: CASRAVGDTQYF. CDR3 nucleotides: TGTGCCAGCCGGGCAGTCGGAGATACGCAGTATTTT.

The CDR3 region is CAISPAWENIQYF. The CDR3 nucleotides are TGTGCCATCAGCCCCGCCTGGGAAAACATTCAGTACTTC. The rearrangement joins TRBV10-3 to TRBJ2-4; D unclear. This CDR3 is built from 13 residues. Trimming left V 6 bases short and J 5 bases short, with 11 bases between. The germline V gene has CDR1 ENHRY and CDR2 SYGVKD.

The V gene is TRBV7-9, the J gene TRBJ2-3; D perhaps matches TRBD1 (6 bases). This CDR3 has 16 amino acids. Trimming removed 5 bases from V and 0 bases from J, with 15 bases in between. From germline, CDR1 is SEHNR and CDR2 FQNEAQ (reference sequence). The CDR3 here is CASSQGTPTSTDTQYF. The CDR3 region has the DNA TGTGCCAGCAGCCAAGGGACACCGACTAGCACAGATACGCAGTATTTT.

This clone was seen more than once but under ten times. J is TRBJ1-1 and V is TRBV6-5, with TRBD1 identical over 12 bases. Germline V CDR1 and CDR2: MNHEY, SVGAGI. The CDR3 has 16 amino acids. V shed 2 bases and J 5 bases; nucleotides not matched to a gene: 6. The CDR3 reads CASSYGTGGFKTEAFF. The CDR3 region has the DNA TGTGCCAGCAGTTACGGGACAGGGGGCTTTAAGACTGAAGCTTTCTTT.

This clone has just a few counts. J is TRBJ1-6 and V is TRBV14, with TRBD1 identical over 10 bases. Germline V gives CDR1 SGHDN, CDR2 FVKESK. V lost 3 bases to trimming and J lost 9 bases; unmatched junction nucleotides: 8. The CDR3 runs to 16 residues. As DNA, the CDR3 is TGTGCCAGCAGCCACCTACCGGGACAGGGGAGTTCACCCCTCCACTTT. It specifies CASSHLPGQGSSPLHF.

The CDR3 DNA follows: TGCGCCAGCAGCCAAGATAGGACTAGCCCCCATATTACCGGGGAGCTGTTTTTT. It specifies CASSQDRTSPHITGELFF. The rearrangement uses TRBV4-3 and TRBJ2-2, with 8 bases matching TRBD2. Looked up from germline, CDR1 is LGHNA and CDR2 is YSLEER. Losses at the gene ends were 0 bases for V and 5 bases for J; bases not matched to a gene: 11. The length of the CDR3 is 18 residues.

This chain uses TRBV5-4 with TRBJ2-7; TRBD2 might be the D (6 bases). The germline V and J ends were trimmed by 0 bases and 2 bases, with 12 bases remaining between them. The CDR3 is 15 residues long. Germline CDR1 SGHNT, CDR2 YYREEE (reference sequence). The CDR3 nucleotides are TGTGCCAGCAGCTTGGGGGGGGACCTTCCCTACGAGCAGTACTTC. This translates into CASSLGGDLPYEQYF.

The chain employs TRBV20-1 and TRBJ2-5, with TRBD2 matching 8 bases. V shed 3 bases and J 12 bases; nucleotides not matched to a gene: 6. Germline lookup yields CDR1 DFQATT and CDR2 SNEGSKA (reference sequence). The CDR3 contains 11 residues. The CDR3 loop reads CSARASGLEYF. The DNA of the CDR3 is TGCAGTGCTAGGGCTAGCGGGCTTGAGTACTTC.

In its sample, this clone was seen a few times. The rearrangement joins TRBV7-2 to TRBJ1-2, with D perhaps matching TRBD1 (5 bases). V was pared by 0 bases and J by 7 bases, with 12 bases between. This CDR3 contains 14 residues. Germline CDR1 SGHTA, CDR2 FQGNSA. In DNA, the CDR3 is TGTGCCAGCAGCTTAGCGGACACCCTGCGTGGCTACACCTTC. It yields the protein CASSLADTLRGYTF.

V and J are TRBV9 and TRBJ2-7; 7 bases map to TRBD2. The CDR3 has 12 amino acids. Germline V gene lookup returns CDR1 SGDLS and CDR2 YYNGEE. With V trimmed by 3 bases and J by 6 bases, 3 bases remained unmatched. CDR3 in amino acids: CASSAPGGEQYF. The CDR3 DNA reads TGTGCCAGCAGCGCCCCGGGGGGCGAGCAGTACTTC.

This clone was counted a few times. This chain uses TRBV18 with TRBJ2-7; D is unresolved. Germline CDR1 and CDR2: KGHSH and LQKENI. V lost 4 bases, J lost 3 bases, and 7 bases lay in between. There are 12 residues in the CDR3. CDR3 coding DNA: TGTGCCAGCTCACGGGAACGCTACGAGCAGTACTTC. Protein sequence: CASSRERYEQYF.

This clone occurred a few times. The chain joins TRBV28 to TRBJ1-2, with 8 bases lining up with TRBD1. This CDR3 has 15 residues. Germline CDR1 reads MDHEN; CDR2 reads SYDVKM. V was pared by 3 bases and J by 6 bases, with 9 bases of the junction left unmatched. CDR3 amino acids: CASSLVGQGANGYTF. CDR3 sequence (DNA): TGTGCCAGCAGTTTGGTCGGTCAGGGGGCCAATGGCTACACCTTC.

With respect to this clone: The same CDR3 also results from other DNA sequences found in this sample. The DNA for the CDR3 is TGTGCCAGCAGCTTCAGCTACAATGAGCAGTTCTTC. Protein: CASSFSYNEQFF. The rearrangement links TRBV7-2 to TRBJ2-1; no clear D. V lost 3 bases and J lost 3, with 3 bases in between. The germline V gene has CDR1 SGHTA and CDR2 FQGNSA. The CDR3 has 12 amino acids.